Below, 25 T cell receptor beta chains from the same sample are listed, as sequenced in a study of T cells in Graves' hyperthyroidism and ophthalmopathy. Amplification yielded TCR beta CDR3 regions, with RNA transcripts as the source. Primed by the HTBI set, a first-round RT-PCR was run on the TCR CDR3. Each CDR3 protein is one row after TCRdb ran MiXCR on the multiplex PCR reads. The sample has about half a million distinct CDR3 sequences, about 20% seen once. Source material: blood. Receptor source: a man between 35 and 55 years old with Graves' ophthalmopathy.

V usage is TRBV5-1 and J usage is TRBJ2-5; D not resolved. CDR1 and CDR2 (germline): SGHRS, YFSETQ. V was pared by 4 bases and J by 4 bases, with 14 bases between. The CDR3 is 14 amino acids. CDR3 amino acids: CASSTGPPGETQYF. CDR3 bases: TGCGCCAGCAGCACTGGACCCCCCGGAGAGACCCAGTACTTC.

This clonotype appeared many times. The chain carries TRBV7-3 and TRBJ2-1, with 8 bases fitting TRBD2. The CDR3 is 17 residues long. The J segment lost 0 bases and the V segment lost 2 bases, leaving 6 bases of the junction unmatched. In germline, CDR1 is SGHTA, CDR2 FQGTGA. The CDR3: CASSLSALAGSYNEQFF. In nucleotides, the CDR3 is TGTGCCAGCAGCTTATCCGCTCTAGCGGGCTCCTACAATGAGCAGTTCTTC.

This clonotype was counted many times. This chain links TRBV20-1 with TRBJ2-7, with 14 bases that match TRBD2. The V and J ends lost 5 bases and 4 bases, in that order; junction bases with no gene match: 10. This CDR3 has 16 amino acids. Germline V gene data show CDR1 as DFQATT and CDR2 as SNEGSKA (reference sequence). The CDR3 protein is CSAFNVGTSGRYEQYF. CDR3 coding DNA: TGCAGTGCTTTCAACGTTGGGACTAGCGGGAGATACGAGCAGTACTTC.

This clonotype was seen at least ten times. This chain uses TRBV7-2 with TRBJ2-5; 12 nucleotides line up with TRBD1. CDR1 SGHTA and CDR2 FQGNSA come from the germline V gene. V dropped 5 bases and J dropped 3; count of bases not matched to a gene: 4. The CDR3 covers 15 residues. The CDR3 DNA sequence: TGTGCCAGCAGCCCCGGGACAGGGGGCAAAGAGACCCAGTACTTC. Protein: CASSPGTGGKETQYF.

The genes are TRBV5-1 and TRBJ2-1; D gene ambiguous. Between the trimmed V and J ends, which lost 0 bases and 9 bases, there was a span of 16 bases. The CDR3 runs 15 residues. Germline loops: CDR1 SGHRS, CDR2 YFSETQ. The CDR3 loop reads CASSLVQVVISEQFF. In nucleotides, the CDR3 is TGCGCCAGCAGCTTGGTTCAGGTCGTTATCAGTGAGCAGTTCTTC.

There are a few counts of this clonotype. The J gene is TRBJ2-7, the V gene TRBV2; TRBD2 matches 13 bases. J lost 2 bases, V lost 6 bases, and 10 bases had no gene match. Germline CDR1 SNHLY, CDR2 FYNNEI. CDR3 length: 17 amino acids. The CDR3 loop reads CASRGTSGRVTPYEQYF. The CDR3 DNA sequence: TGTGCCAGCAGGGGAACTAGCGGGAGGGTAACCCCCTACGAGCAGTACTTC.

CDR3 in amino acids: CASITDGNTIYF. The CDR3 DNA is TGTGCCAGCATCACGGATGGAAACACCATATATTTT. The J gene is TRBJ1-3, the V gene TRBV6-2 or TRBV6-3; D is undetermined. The CDR3 contains 12 residues. Germline assignment: CDR1 MNHEY and CDR2 SVGEGT. Deletions cut 7 bases from V and 3 bases from J, with 7 bases between.

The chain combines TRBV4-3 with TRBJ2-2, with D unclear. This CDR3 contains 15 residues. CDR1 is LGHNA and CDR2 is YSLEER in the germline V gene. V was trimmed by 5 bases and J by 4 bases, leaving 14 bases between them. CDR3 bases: TGCGCCAGCAGCATATCCGGGTCAGGCACCGGGGAGCTGTTTTTT. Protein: CASSISGSGTGELFF.

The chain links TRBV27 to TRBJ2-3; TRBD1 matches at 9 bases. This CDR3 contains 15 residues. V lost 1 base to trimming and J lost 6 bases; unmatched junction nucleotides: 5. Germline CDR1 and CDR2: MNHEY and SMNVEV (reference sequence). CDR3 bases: TGTGCCAGCAGTTTATACACAGGGGGCATCGATACGCAGTATTTT. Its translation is CASSLYTGGIDTQYF.

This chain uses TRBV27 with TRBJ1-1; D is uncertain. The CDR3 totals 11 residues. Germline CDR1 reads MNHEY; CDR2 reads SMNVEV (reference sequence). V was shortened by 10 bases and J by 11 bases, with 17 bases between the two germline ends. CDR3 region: CATFVGLVAFF. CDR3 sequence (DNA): TGTGCCACCTTTGTGGGCTTGGTCGCTTTCTTT.

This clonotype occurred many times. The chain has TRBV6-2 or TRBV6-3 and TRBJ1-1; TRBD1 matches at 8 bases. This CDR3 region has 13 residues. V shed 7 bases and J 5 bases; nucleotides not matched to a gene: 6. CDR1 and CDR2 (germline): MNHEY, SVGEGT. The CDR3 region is CASNDRGRTEAFF. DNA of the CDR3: TGTGCCAGCAACGACAGGGGCCGAACTGAAGCTTTCTTT.

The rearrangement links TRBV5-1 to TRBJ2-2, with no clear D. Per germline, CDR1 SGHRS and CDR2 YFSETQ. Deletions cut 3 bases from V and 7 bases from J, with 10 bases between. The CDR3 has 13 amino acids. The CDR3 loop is CASSSTTIGELFF. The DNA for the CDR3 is TGCGCCAGCAGCTCTACGACAATCGGGGAGCTGTTTTTT. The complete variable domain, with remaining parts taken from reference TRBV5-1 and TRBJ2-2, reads KAGVTQTPRYLIKTRGQQVTLSCSPISGHRSVSWYQQTPGQGLQFLFEYFSETQRNKGNFPGRFSGRQFSNSRSEMNVSTLELGDSALYLCASSSTTIGELFFGEGSRLTVL.

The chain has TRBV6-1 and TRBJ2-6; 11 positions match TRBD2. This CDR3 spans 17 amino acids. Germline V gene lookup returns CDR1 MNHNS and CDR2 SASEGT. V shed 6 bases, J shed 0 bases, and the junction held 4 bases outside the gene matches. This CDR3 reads CASRTSGASSGANVLTF. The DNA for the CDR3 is TGTGCCAGCAGGACTAGCGGGGCAAGCTCTGGGGCCAACGTCCTGACTTTC.

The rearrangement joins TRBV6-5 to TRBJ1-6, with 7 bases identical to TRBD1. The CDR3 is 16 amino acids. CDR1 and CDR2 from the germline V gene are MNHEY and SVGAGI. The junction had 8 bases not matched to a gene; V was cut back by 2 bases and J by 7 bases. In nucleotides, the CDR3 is TGTGCCAGCAGTTACGGGGCCGGACAGGCGAATTCACCCCTCCACTTT. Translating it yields CASSYGAGQANSPLHF.

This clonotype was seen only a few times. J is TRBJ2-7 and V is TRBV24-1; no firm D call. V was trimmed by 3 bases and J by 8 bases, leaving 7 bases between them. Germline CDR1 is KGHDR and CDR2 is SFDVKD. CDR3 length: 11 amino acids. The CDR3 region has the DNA TGTGCCACCAGTGATGGTCTGCAGCAGTACTTC. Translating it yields CATSDGLQQYF.

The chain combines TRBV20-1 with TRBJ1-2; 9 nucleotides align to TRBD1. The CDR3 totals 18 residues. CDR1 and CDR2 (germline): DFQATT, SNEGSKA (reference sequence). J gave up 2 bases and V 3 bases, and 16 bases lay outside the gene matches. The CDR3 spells CSASRGQGSFLSNYGYTF. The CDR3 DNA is TGCAGTGCTAGCCGGGGACAGGGAAGTTTTTTGTCCAACTATGGCTACACCTTC.

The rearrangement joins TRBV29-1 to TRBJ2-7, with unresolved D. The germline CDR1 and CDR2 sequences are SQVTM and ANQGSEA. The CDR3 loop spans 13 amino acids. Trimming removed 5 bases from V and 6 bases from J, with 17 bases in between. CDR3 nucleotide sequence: TGCAGCGTTCGACCACATGATCTCGGCGAGCAGTACTTC. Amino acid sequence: CSVRPHDLGEQYF.

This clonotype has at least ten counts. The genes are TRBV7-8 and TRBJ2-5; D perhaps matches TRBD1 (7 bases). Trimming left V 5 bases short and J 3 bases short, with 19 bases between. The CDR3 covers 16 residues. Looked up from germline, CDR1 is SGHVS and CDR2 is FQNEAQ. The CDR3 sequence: CASSRRGDTIEETQYF. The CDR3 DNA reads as TGTGCCAGCAGCCGCAGGGGGGACACAATCGAAGAGACCCAGTACTTC. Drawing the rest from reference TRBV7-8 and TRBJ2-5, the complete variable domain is GAGVSQSPRYKVAKRGQDVALRCDPISGHVSLFWYQQALGQGPEFLTYFQNEAQLDKSGLPSDRFFAERPEGSVSTLKIQRTQQEDSAVYLCASSRRGDTIEETQYFGPGTRLLVL.

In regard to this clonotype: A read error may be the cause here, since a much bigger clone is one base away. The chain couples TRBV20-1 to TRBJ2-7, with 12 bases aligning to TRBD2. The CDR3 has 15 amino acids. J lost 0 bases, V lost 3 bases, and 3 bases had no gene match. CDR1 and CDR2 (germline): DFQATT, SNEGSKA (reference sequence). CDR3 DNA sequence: TGCAGTGCTAGTCCGACTAGCGGGAGCTCCTACGAGCAGTACTTC. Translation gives CSASPTSGSSYEQYF.

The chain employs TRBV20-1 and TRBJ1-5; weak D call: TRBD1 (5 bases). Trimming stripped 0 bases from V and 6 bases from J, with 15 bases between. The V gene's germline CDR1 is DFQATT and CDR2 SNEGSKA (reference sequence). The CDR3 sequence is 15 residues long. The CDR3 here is CSARDAGTGGQPQHF. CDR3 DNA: TGCAGTGCTAGAGATGCCGGGACCGGGGGTCAGCCCCAGCATTTT.

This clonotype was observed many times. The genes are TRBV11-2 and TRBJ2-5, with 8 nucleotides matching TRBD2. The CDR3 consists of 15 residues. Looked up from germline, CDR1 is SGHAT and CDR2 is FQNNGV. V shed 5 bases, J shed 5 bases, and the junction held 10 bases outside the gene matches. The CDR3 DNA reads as TGTGCCAGCAGCCCCCGTGCGGGGGGTTTTGAGACCCAGTACTTC. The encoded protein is CASSPRAGGFETQYF.

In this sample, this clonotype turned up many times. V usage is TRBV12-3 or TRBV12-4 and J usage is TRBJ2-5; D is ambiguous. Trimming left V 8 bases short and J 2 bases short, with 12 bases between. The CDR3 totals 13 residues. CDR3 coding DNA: TGTGCCAGCGGCACCGCAGCACAAGAGACCCAGTACTTC. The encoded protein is CASGTAAQETQYF.

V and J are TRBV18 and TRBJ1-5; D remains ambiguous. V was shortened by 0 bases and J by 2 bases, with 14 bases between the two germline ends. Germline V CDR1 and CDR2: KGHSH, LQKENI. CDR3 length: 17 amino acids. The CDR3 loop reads CASSPPVQLGGNQPQHF. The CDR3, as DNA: TGTGCCAGCTCACCACCCGTCCAGCTCGGCGGCAATCAGCCCCAGCATTTT.

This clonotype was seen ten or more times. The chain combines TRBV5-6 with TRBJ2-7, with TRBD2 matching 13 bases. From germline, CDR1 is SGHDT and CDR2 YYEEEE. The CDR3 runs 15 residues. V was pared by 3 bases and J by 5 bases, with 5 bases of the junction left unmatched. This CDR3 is CASSSLAGGPDEQYF. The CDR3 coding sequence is TGTGCCAGCAGCTCACTAGCGGGAGGGCCTGACGAGCAGTACTTC.

The CDR3 DNA sequence: TGTGCCAGCAGTGTTCTAGGGATAGATGGCTACACCTTC. Translated: CASSVLGIDGYTF. The rearrangement uses TRBV2 and TRBJ1-2; no clear D gene. Trimming removed 4 bases from V and 6 bases from J, with 12 bases in between. The CDR3 runs to 13 residues. Germline CDR1 and CDR2: SNHLY and FYNNEI.